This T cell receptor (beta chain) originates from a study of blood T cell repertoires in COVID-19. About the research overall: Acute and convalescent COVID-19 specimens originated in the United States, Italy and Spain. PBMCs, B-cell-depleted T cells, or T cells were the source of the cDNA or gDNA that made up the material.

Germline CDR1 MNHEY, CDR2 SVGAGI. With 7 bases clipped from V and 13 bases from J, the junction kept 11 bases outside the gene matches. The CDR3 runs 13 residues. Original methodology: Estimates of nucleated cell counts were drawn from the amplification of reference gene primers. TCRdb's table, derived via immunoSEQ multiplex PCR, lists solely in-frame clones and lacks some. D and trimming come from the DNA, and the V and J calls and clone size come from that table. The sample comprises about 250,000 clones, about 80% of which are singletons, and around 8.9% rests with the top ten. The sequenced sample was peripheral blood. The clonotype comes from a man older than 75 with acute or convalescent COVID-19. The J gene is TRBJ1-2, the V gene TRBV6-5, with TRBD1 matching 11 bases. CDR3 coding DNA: TGTGCCAGCAACTGGGACAGGGGGGATTCTGCCACCTTC. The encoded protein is CASNWDRGDSATF.